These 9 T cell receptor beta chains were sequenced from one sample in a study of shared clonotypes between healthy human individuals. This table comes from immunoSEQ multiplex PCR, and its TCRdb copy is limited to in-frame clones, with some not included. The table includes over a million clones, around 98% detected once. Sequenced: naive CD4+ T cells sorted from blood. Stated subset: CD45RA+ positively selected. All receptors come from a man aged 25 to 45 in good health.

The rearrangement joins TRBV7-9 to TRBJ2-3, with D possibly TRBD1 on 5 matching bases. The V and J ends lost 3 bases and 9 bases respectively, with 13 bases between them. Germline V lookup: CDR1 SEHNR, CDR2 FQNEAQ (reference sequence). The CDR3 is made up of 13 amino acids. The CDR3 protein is CASSFSSGPTQYF. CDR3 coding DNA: TGTGCCAGCAGCTTTTCTTCAGGGCCGACGCAGTATTTT.

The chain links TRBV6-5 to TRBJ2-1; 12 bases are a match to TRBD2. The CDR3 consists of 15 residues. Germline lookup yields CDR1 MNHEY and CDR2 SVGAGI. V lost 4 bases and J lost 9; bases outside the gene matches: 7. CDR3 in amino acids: CASSFRLAGAGEQFF. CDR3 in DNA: TGTGCCAGCAGTTTCCGACTAGCGGGAGCCGGTGAGCAGTTCTTC.

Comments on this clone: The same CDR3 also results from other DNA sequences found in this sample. The CDR3, as DNA: TGCAGCGTTGAAGGAGGAGGCTACACCTTC. Translated, it gives CSVEGGGYTF. The chain couples TRBV29-1 to TRBJ1-2; no reliable D call. Germline values: CDR1 SQVTM, CDR2 ANQGSEA. Trimming pared 1 base from V and 8 bases from J, leaving 5 bases between. The CDR3 contains 10 residues.

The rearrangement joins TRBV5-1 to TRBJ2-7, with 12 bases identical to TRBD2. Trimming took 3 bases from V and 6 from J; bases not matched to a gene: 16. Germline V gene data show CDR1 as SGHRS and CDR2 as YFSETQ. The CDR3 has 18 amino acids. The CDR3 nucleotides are TGCGCCAGCAGCTCGGGCCTAGCGGGAGGGCCCTGGGGAAGCGAGCAGTACTTC. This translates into CASSSGLAGGPWGSEQYF.

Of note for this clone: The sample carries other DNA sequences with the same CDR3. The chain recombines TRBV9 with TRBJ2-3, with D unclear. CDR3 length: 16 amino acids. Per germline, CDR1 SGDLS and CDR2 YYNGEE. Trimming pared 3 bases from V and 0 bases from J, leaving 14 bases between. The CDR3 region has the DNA TGTGCCAGCAGCGCCTTGGTCGCAGCTAGCACAGATACGCAGTATTTT. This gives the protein CASSALVAASTDTQYF.

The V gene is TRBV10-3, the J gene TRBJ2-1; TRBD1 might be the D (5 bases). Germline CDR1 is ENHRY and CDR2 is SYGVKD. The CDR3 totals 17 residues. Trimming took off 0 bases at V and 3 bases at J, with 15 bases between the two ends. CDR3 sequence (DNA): TGTGCCATCAGTGAGTCGACGCAAGGGGCGATCTACAATGAGCAGTTCTTC. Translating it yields CAISESTQGAIYNEQFF.

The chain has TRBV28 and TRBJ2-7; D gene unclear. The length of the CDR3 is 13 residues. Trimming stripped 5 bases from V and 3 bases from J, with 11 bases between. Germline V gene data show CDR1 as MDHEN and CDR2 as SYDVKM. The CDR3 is CASSQTSSYEQYF. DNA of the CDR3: TGTGCCAGCAGTCAAACCTCAAGCTACGAGCAGTACTTC.

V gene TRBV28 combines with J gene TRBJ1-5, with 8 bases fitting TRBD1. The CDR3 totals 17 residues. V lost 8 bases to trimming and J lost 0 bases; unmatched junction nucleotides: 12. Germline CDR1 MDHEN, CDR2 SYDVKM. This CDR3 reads CASRSQGGWYSNQPQHF. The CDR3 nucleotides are TGTGCCAGCCGATCACAGGGGGGCTGGTATAGCAATCAGCCCCAGCATTTT. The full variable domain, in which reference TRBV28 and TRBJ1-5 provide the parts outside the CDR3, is DVKVTQSSRYLVKRTGEKVFLECVQDMDHENMFWYRQDPGLGLRLIYFSYDVKMKEKGDIPEGYSVSREKKERFSLILESASTNQTSMYLCASRSQGGWYSNQPQHFGDGTRLSIL.

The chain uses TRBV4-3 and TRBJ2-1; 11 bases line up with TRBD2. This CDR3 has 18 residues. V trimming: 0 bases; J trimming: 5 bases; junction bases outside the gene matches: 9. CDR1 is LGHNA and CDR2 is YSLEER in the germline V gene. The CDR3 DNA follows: TGCGCCAGCAGCCAAGATCTACTAGCGGGAGTTGGGGACAATGAGCAGTTCTTC. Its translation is CASSQDLLAGVGDNEQFF.